Shown below are 10 T cell receptor beta chains from a single sample sequenced in a study of blood T cell repertoires in COVID-19. Only in-frame clones appear in the TCRdb table, and some are missing; sequencing was by immunoSEQ multiplex PCR. This sample has 65,000 to 95,000 clones, with about three quarters found just once. Sample: peripheral blood. Receptor source: a man aged 45-60 years with active or convalescent COVID-19.

J is TRBJ2-7 and V is TRBV21-1; the table's TRBD1 call for D was not verified on the DNA. TRBV21-1 is marked as a pseudogene. CDR3 length: 14 residues. The CDR3: CASTSGGVIHEQYF. In DNA form, the CDR3 reads TGTGCCAGCACATCAGGGGGCGTCATCCACGAGCAGTACTTC.

CDR3 bases: TGCGCCAGCAGCCATGAAGACAGAAGGGATGAAAAACTGTTTTTT. Protein sequence: CASSHEDRRDEKLFF. The gene calls are TRBV4-3 and TRBJ1-4, with D possibly matching TRBD1 (5 bases). The CDR3 spans 15 residues. Deletions cut 3 bases from V and 6 bases from J, with 14 bases between. Germline loops: CDR1 LGHNA, CDR2 YSLEER.

The rearrangement joins TRBV5-6 to TRBJ1-2; maybe TRBD1 (6 bases). CDR1 is SGHDT and CDR2 is YYEEEE in the germline V gene. This CDR3 is 13 amino acids long. V was cut by 4 bases and J by 5 bases, with 12 bases left in between. The CDR3 sequence: CASSPDRKYGYTF. The CDR3 nucleotides read TGTGCCAGCAGCCCGGACAGAAAATATGGCTACACCTTC.

The chain is built from TRBV7-3 and TRBJ1-1; tentatively, D is TRBD1 (5 bases). This CDR3 comprises 12 residues. The V gene lost 4 bases and the J gene lost 7 bases, with 10 bases spanning the gap. From germline, CDR1 is SGHTA and CDR2 FQGTGA. The CDR3 DNA is TGTGCCAGCAGCTCCAGGGCTGGTGAAGCTTTCTTT. It yields the protein CASSSRAGEAFF.

The chain employs TRBV30 and TRBJ1-2; D possibly corresponds to TRBD1 (6 bases). With 3 bases removed from V and 1 base from J, the gap between germline ends came to 9 bases. CDR3 length equals 13 residues. Germline CDR1 and CDR2: GTSNPN and SVGIG (reference sequence). CDR3 DNA: TGTGCCTGGAGACAGGGCGGTAACTATGGCTACACCTTC. Translating gives CAWRQGGNYGYTF.

This clone was detected a few times. The genes are TRBV12-3 or TRBV12-4 and TRBJ1-2; D remains unclear. The V and J ends lost 3 bases and 1 base respectively, with 3 bases between them. This CDR3 is built from 12 residues. The chain's CDR3 is CASSFYNYGYTF. CDR3 nucleotides: TGTGCCAGCAGTTTTTATAACTATGGCTACACCTTC.

V is TRBV7-9 and J is TRBJ1-2; the D gene is possibly TRBD1 (5 bases). V shed 0 bases and J shed 6 bases, with 17 bases lying between them. From germline, CDR1 is SEHNR and CDR2 FQNEAQ (reference sequence). This CDR3 comprises 16 residues. The CDR3 DNA follows: TGTGCCAGCAGCTTAGCCGGGGGTGCGGGGATCCATGGCTACACCTTC. Its protein is CASSLAGGAGIHGYTF.

The chain couples TRBV5-5 to TRBJ1-2; 8 positions agree with TRBD1. The CDR3 is 14 residues long. J was trimmed by 8 bases and V by 2 bases; bases with no gene match: 8. Germline lookup yields CDR1 SGHKS and CDR2 YYEKEE (reference sequence). As DNA, the CDR3 is TGTGCCAGCAGCTTACAGGGGGGCATCGAAGGCTACACCTTC. Encoded protein: CASSLQGGIEGYTF.

This sequence joins TRBV29-1 and TRBJ2-5; a weak D match, TRBD2 (6 bases). V lost 4 bases and J lost 0, with 12 bases in between. The CDR3 is made up of 14 amino acids. The V gene's germline CDR1 is SQVTM and CDR2 ANQGSEA. CDR3 in DNA: TGCAGCGTTGTGATTAGCGGCTACCAAGAGACCCAGTACTTC. Protein product: CSVVISGYQETQYF.

This clone was detected only once. The V gene is TRBV11-2, the J gene TRBJ1-2; D remains unclear. Germline V gene sequence: CDR1 SGHAT, CDR2 FQNNGV. This CDR3 contains 13 residues. Trimming removed 0 bases at V and 9 bases at J, with 11 bases between. The CDR3, as DNA: TGTGCCAGCAGCTTAGATTCCGCGTCCCGCTACACCTTC. Translating gives CASSLDSASRYTF.